This TCR beta chain is drawn from a study of blood T cells in healthy people across ages. Sample-barcoded 5' priming and a J-beta primer mix drove a second PCR of about 6 to 12 cycles. Each CDR3 protein is one row after TCRdb ran MiXCR on the 5' RACE reads. The sample yields roughly 1,500,000 distinct CDR3 sequences, approximately 38% seen once. The receptor was isolated from a woman between 18 and 30 years old in good health. The sample consisted of blood.

This CDR3 is CSVPTRTQETQYF. CDR3 in DNA: TGCAGCGTTCCAACCAGGACTCAAGAGACCCAGTACTTC. The rearrangement uses TRBV29-1 and TRBJ2-5; a possible D gene is TRBD2 (5 bases). CDR1 is SQVTM, CDR2 ANQGSEA, per germline. Trimming left V 5 bases short and J 2 bases short, with 12 bases between. This CDR3 has 13 amino acids.